These T cell receptor beta chains were read from a single sample in a study of early stage breast cancer tumors. TCRdb's table, derived via immunoSEQ multiplex PCR, lists solely in-frame clones and lacks some. This table has 65,000 to 75,000 clones, roughly 80% appearing once. The sample taken for sequencing was blood. These receptors came from a person in their 40s with breast cancer. The CDR3 runs from the conserved cysteine through the conserved F or W. D genes are given only for firm matches. Clone sizes are given selectively: once, few, many, or a class where the clone is expanded.

V: TRBV11-2
J: TRBJ2-1
D: TRBD2
size: -
CDR3: CASSLETSGTNEQFF
DNA: TGTGCCAGCAGCTTAGAGACTAGCGGGACGAATGAGCAGTTCTTC

V: TRBV6-6
J: TRBJ2-7
D: -
size: -
CDR3: CASSYYWGFSSYEQYF
DNA: TGTGCCAGCAGTTATTACTGGGGATTTAGCTCCTACGAGCAGTACTTC

V: TRBV28
J: TRBJ1-3
D: -
size: -
CDR3: CASKAGGSGNTIYF
DNA: TGTGCCAGCAAAGCGGGGGGCTCTGGAAACACCATATATTTT

V: TRBV18
J: TRBJ2-1
D: TRBD2
size: -
CDR3: CASSRLAGGRTGNEQFF
DNA: TGTGCCAGCTCACGACTAGCGGGAGGACGGACTGGCAATGAGCAGTTCTTC

V: TRBV19
J: TRBJ2-2
D: TRBD1
size: -
CDR3: CASTKDRELIGELFF
DNA: TGTGCCAGTACCAAAGACAGGGAATTAATCGGGGAGCTGTTTTTT

V: TRBV7-9
J: TRBJ2-1
D: TRBD2
size: -
CDR3: CASSPRTSGAYNEQFF
DNA: TGTGCCAGCAGCCCCCGGACTAGCGGAGCCTACAATGAGCAGTTCTTC

V: TRBV5-4
J: TRBJ2-5
D: -
size: -
CDR3: CASSLGVDWETQYF
DNA: TGTGCCAGCAGCTTGGGAGTGGATTGGGAGACCCAGTACTTC

V: TRBV6-6
J: TRBJ2-2
D: -
size: -
CDR3: CASSYPYGDDGELFF
DNA: TGTGCCAGCAGTTACCCCTACGGAGACGACGGGGAGCTGTTTTTT

V: TRBV5-8
J: TRBJ1-2
D: -
size: -
CDR3: CASSLRTGDPIGYTF
DNA: TGTGCCAGCAGCTTGCGAACAGGAGATCCTATCGGCTACACCTTC

V: TRBV2
J: TRBJ2-2
D: TRBD1
size: -
CDR3: CATLRTGETGELFF
DNA: TGTGCCACCCTTAGGACAGGGGAAACCGGGGAGCTGTTTTTT

V: TRBV4-2
J: TRBJ2-5
D: -
size: -
CDR3: CASSQDAQETQYF
DNA: TGTGCCAGCAGCCAAGACGCCCAAGAGACCCAGTACTTC

V: TRBV19
J: TRBJ1-4
D: TRBD1
size: -
CDR3: CASSIMGRTGIEKLFF
DNA: TGTGCCAGTAGTATAATGGGTCGGACAGGGATTGAAAAACTGTTTTTT

V: TRBV4-1
J: TRBJ1-5
D: TRBD1
size: -
CDR3: CASSQEKGARNQPQHF
DNA: TGCGCCAGCAGCCAAGAGAAGGGGGCAAGAAATCAGCCCCAGCATTTT

V: TRBV6-1
J: TRBJ2-6
D: TRBD2
size: -
CDR3: CASSGGLAGLSGANVLTF
DNA: TGTGCCAGCAGTGGGGGACTAGCGGGCCTCTCTGGGGCCAACGTCCTGACTTTC

V: TRBV2
J: TRBJ2-2
D: TRBD2
size: -
CDR3: CASMGPALAVGNGELFF
DNA: TGTGCCAGCATGGGCCCCGCCCTAGCGGTAGGAAATGGGGAGCTGTTTTTT

V: TRBV29-1
J: TRBJ1-2
D: TRBD1
size: -
CDR3: CSVVGQGRDYGYTF
DNA: TGCAGCGTTGTTGGACAGGGCAGAGACTATGGCTACACCTTC

V: TRBV2
J: TRBJ2-5
D: -
size: -
CDR3: CASSENRAGETQYF
DNA: TGTGCCAGCAGTGAAAACAGGGCTGGAGAGACCCAGTACTTC

V: TRBV19
J: TRBJ2-5
D: -
size: -
CDR3: CASSRGFETQYF
DNA: TGTGCCAGTAGTCGGGGGTTCGAGACCCAGTACTTC

V: TRBV5-6
J: TRBJ2-7
D: -
size: -
CDR3: CASSLRGSYEQYF
DNA: TGTGCCAGCAGCTTGCGCGGCTCCTACGAGCAGTACTTC

V: TRBV5-4
J: TRBJ2-2
D: -
size: -
CDR3: CASSFVGNTGELFF
DNA: TGTGCCAGCAGCTTTGTTGGGAACACCGGGGAGCTGTTTTTT

V: TRBV9
J: TRBJ2-1
D: -
size: -
CDR3: CASSGHEQFF
DNA: TGTGCCAGCAGCGGGCATGAGCAGTTCTTC

V: TRBV5-4
J: TRBJ2-1
D: TRBD1
size: -
CDR3: CASSPGGQGANEQFF
DNA: TGTGCCAGCAGCCCGGGGGGACAGGGGGCAAATGAGCAGTTCTTC

V: TRBV2
J: TRBJ2-1
D: TRBD1
size: -
CDR3: CASSEASDRDEQFF
DNA: TGTGCCAGCAGTGAAGCCTCGGACAGGGACGAGCAGTTCTTC

V: TRBV5-1
J: TRBJ2-5
D: TRBD1
size: -
CDR3: CASSSGTGQETQYF
DNA: TGCGCCAGCAGCTCCGGGACAGGCCAAGAGACCCAGTACTTC

V: TRBV28
J: TRBJ1-2
D: -
size: -
CDR3: CASSQDRGNGYTF
DNA: TGTGCCAGCAGTCAGGACCGGGGAAATGGCTACACCTTC

V: TRBV5-1
J: TRBJ2-7
D: TRBD1
size: -
CDR3: CASSEGQGAEEQYF
DNA: TGCGCCAGCAGCGAGGGACAGGGGGCAGAAGAGCAGTACTTC

V: TRBV4-1
J: TRBJ2-1
D: -
size: -
CDR3: CASSHPYNEQFF
DNA: TGCGCCAGCAGCCATCCCTACAATGAGCAGTTCTTC

V: TRBV18
J: TRBJ2-2
D: TRBD1
size: -
CDR3: CATIGQGDTGELFF
DNA: TGTGCCACCATAGGACAGGGAGATACCGGGGAGCTGTTTTTT

V: TRBV29-1
J: TRBJ2-1
D: -
size: -
CDR3: CSVPLGNEQFF
DNA: TGCAGCGTCCCCTTAGGCAATGAGCAGTTCTTC

V: TRBV18
J: TRBJ2-7
D: TRBD2
size: -
CDR3: CASSPQGRDGEQYF
DNA: TGTGCCAGCTCACCGCAAGGGAGGGATGGCGAGCAGTACTTC

V: TRBV19
J: TRBJ2-6
D: -
size: -
CDR3: CASNAAAGANVLTF
DNA: TGTGCCAGTAACGCGGCTGCTGGGGCCAACGTCCTGACTTTC

V: TRBV6-5
J: TRBJ1-2
D: -
size: -
CDR3: CASSYSRGWNYGYTF
DNA: TGTGCCAGCAGTTACTCCCGGGGCTGGAACTATGGCTACACCTTC

V: TRBV28
J: TRBJ2-6
D: -
size: -
CDR3: CASTEGAGANVLTF
DNA: TGTGCCAGCACCGAGGGTGCTGGGGCCAACGTCCTGACTTTC

V: TRBV14
J: TRBJ2-2
D: -
size: -
CDR3: CASSQDRTGSVTGELFF
DNA: TGTGCCAGCAGCCAAGATCGAACAGGGTCGGTCACCGGGGAGCTGTTTTTT

V: TRBV5-1
J: TRBJ2-1
D: TRBD2
size: once
CDR3: CASRRELAGFNEQFF
DNA: TGCGCCAGCAGGAGGGAACTAGCGGGCTTCAATGAGCAGTTCTTC

V: TRBV10-3
J: TRBJ2-7
D: -
size: -
CDR3: CAISESGSSYEQYF
DNA: TGTGCCATCAGTGAGTCGGGTAGCTCCTACGAGCAGTACTTC

V: TRBV5-6
J: TRBJ2-1
D: TRBD1
size: -
CDR3: CASSLPYRGKSYNEQFF
DNA: TGTGCCAGCAGCCTACCTTACAGGGGGAAATCCTACAATGAGCAGTTCTTC

V: TRBV19
J: TRBJ2-3
D: -
size: once
CDR3: CASSAPRRAGLADTQYF
DNA: TGTGCCAGTAGTGCCCCCAGGCGGGCGGGCCTGGCAGATACGCAGTATTTT

V: TRBV30
J: TRBJ2-5
D: -
size: few
CDR3: CAWRDQETQYF
DNA: TGTGCCTGGAGGGATCAAGAGACCCAGTACTTC

V: TRBV9
J: TRBJ2-5
D: TRBD2
size: few
CDR3: CASSVGGGAQETQYF
DNA: TGTGCCAGCAGCGTCGGGGGAGGGGCGCAAGAGACCCAGTACTTC

V: TRBV28
J: TRBJ2-7
D: -
size: -
CDR3: CASSLPSPYEQYF
DNA: TGTGCCAGCAGTTTACCCTCTCCCTACGAGCAGTACTTC

V: TRBV6-6
J: TRBJ1-2
D: -
size: -
CDR3: CASTKGDTSYGYTF
DNA: TGTGCCAGCACCAAAGGGGACACTTCCTATGGCTACACCTTC

V: TRBV10-2
J: TRBJ1-1
D: -
size: -
CDR3: CASSQGGGTEAFF
DNA: TGCGCCAGCAGTCAGGGAGGTGGCACTGAAGCTTTCTTT

V: TRBV14
J: TRBJ2-1
D: -
size: -
CDR3: CASSQVSVGIDEQFF
DNA: TGTGCCAGCAGCCAAGTAAGTGTAGGGATCGATGAGCAGTTCTTC

V: TRBV27
J: TRBJ2-1
D: -
size: few
CDR3: CASSQLTISSDYNEQFF
DNA: TGTGCCAGCAGCCAATTAACCATCAGTTCAGACTACAATGAGCAGTTCTTC

V: TRBV27
J: TRBJ2-7
D: TRBD1
size: -
CDR3: CASSKPPGTGGEGEQYF
DNA: TGTGCCAGCAGCAAGCCCCCCGGGACAGGGGGCGAGGGCGAGCAGTACTTC

V: TRBV28
J: TRBJ1-5
D: -
size: -
CDR3: CASSLFGSTNQPQHF
DNA: TGTGCCAGCAGTTTATTCGGGAGTACCAATCAGCCCCAGCATTTT

V: TRBV7-9
J: TRBJ2-1
D: TRBD2
size: -
CDR3: CASSPRTSGRNNEQFF
DNA: TGTGCCAGCAGCCCTAGGACTAGCGGGAGGAACAATGAGCAGTTCTTC

V: TRBV19
J: TRBJ1-4
D: -
size: -
CDR3: CASSGYGRSNEKLFF
DNA: TGTGCCAGTAGTGGGTACGGCAGAAGTAATGAAAAACTGTTTTTT

V: TRBV13
J: TRBJ2-7
D: -
size: -
CDR3: CASSLRGNIYEQYF
DNA: TGTGCCAGCAGCCTTAGGGGTAATATCTACGAGCAGTACTTC

V: TRBV28
J: TRBJ2-1
D: -
size: once
CDR3: CASSPYYNEQFF
DNA: TGTGCCAGCAGCCCCTATTACAATGAGCAGTTCTTC

V: TRBV18
J: TRBJ2-3
D: -
size: -
CDR3: CASSPGRSTDTQYF
DNA: TGTGCCAGCTCACCGGGACGGAGCACAGATACGCAGTATTTT

V: TRBV5-1
J: TRBJ2-3
D: TRBD1
size: -
CDR3: CASSSWDRGSTDTQYF
DNA: TGCGCCAGCAGCTCCTGGGACAGGGGTAGCACAGATACGCAGTATTTT

V: TRBV7-3
J: TRBJ2-1
D: -
size: -
CDR3: CASSLTYGPEQFF
DNA: TGTGCCAGCAGCTTAACGTACGGGCCTGAGCAGTTCTTC

V: TRBV6-5
J: TRBJ1-1
D: -
size: -
CDR3: CASSYGARGDTEAFF
DNA: TGTGCCAGCAGTTACGGCGCAAGGGGGGACACTGAAGCTTTCTTT